These T cell receptor beta chains were read from a single sample in a study of T-cell memory formation after mild COVID-19. TCRdb recomputed calls from the 5' RACE reads with MiXCR, one row per CDR3 protein. The table includes about 340,000 distinct CDR3 sequences, 15% to 20% detected once. The sequenced sample was PBMCs or a T cell subset sorted from them (not recorded which). The receptor source for this set is a man aged 18 to 30 who had mild COVID-19 (a few samples of this study predate the infection). Cell type and time point are not known. Both conserved end residues are part of each CDR3. D genes are given only for firm matches. The listing skips clone size in some rows; elsewhere it reads once, few, many or a size class.

>TRBV20-1|TRBD2|TRBJ2-1|NA
CSAQVPSGGPFAYNEQFF
TGCAGTGCCCAGGTCCCTAGCGGGGGGCCCTTCGCTTACAATGAGCAGTTCTTC
>TRBV10-3|NA|TRBJ2-5|NA
CAISEGPPQETQYF
TGTGCCATCAGTGAGGGACCACCGCAAGAGACCCAGTACTTC
>TRBV7-2|NA|TRBJ1-1|NA
CASSMRSGANEAFF
TGTGCCAGCAGCATGAGGTCAGGGGCAAATGAAGCTTTCTTT
>TRBV7-2|TRBD1|TRBJ2-5|few
CASSLIGTGGGGTQYF
TGTGCCAGCAGCTTAATAGGGACAGGGGGAGGGGGGACCCAGTACTTC
>TRBV20-1|NA|TRBJ2-3|few
CSASRRSSTDTQYF
TGCAGTGCTAGCAGACGGTCTAGCACAGATACGCAGTATTTT
>TRBV15|TRBD2|TRBJ2-7|NA
CATSRARSGGAEAYEQYF
TGTGCCACCAGCAGAGCAAGGAGCGGGGGGGCTGAAGCCTACGAGCAGTACTTC
>TRBV12-3/TRBV12-4|NA|TRBJ2-7|few
CASSFGLVRYEQYF
TGTGCCAGCAGTTTTGGGCTTGTTCGGTACGAGCAGTACTTC
>TRBV5-1|TRBD2|TRBJ2-7|few
CASSLGTSGPYEQYF
TGCGCCAGCAGCTTAGGGACTAGCGGTCCCTACGAGCAGTACTTC
>TRBV4-3|TRBD1|TRBJ1-2|NA
CASSPTTGEYGYTF
TGCGCCAGCAGCCCAACGACAGGGGAATATGGCTACACCTTC
>TRBV7-2|NA|TRBJ1-2|NA
CASSLGTPERDGYTF
TGTGCCAGCAGCTTAGGGACTCCAGAGCGGGATGGCTACACCTTC
>TRBV29-1|NA|TRBJ1-2|NA
CSVVEGYGYTF
TGCAGCGTTGTTGAAGGGTATGGCTACACCTTC
>TRBV6-5|NA|TRBJ1-1|NA
CASSPRGVQTEAFF
TGTGCCAGCAGTCCCCGGGGGGTTCAGACTGAAGCTTTCTTT
>TRBV6-4|TRBD1|TRBJ2-1|few
CASSVQGGGRNEQFF
TGTGCCAGCAGTGTACAGGGGGGCGGTAGGAATGAGCAGTTCTTC
>TRBV15|NA|TRBJ2-7|NA
CATSRDKGGREQYF
TGTGCCACCAGCAGAGATAAGGGCGGTCGCGAGCAGTACTTC
>TRBV7-2|NA|TRBJ2-2|NA
CASSLGAGNRELFF
TGTGCCAGCAGCTTAGGGGCAGGGAATCGGGAGCTGTTTTTT
>TRBV6-2/TRBV6-3|NA|TRBJ2-6|NA
CASSYVLSGANVLTF
TGTGCCAGCAGTTACGTGCTCTCTGGGGCCAACGTCCTGACTTTC
>TRBV6-5|NA|TRBJ1-6|few
CASKAGYNSPLHF
TGTGCCAGCAAGGCAGGTTATAATTCACCCCTCCACTTT
>TRBV5-1|NA|TRBJ2-6|few
CASSSDAVSGANVLTF
TGCGCCAGCAGCTCCGACGCGGTCTCTGGGGCCAACGTCCTGACTTTC
>TRBV11-2|TRBD2|TRBJ2-1|NA
CASSVAGEYNEQFF
TGTGCCAGCAGCGTAGCGGGGGAGTACAATGAGCAGTTCTTC
>TRBV7-8|TRBD2|TRBJ2-1|NA
CASSILANSYNEQFF
TGTGCCAGCAGCATACTAGCGAACTCCTACAATGAGCAGTTCTTC
>TRBV6-5|NA|TRBJ1-1|NA
CASSYSRDNTEAFF
TGTGCCAGCAGTTACTCGAGAGATAACACTGAAGCTTTCTTT
>TRBV12-3/TRBV12-4|NA|TRBJ2-7|many
CASISPVQGSKYEQYF
TGTGCCAGCATCTCTCCAGTCCAGGGGTCAAAATACGAGCAGTACTTC
>TRBV15|NA|TRBJ1-2|few
CATSRAQGWDYGYTF
TGTGCCACCAGCAGAGCGCAGGGCTGGGACTATGGCTACACCTTC
>TRBV7-7|NA|TRBJ2-5|NA
CASSLAMDGFQETQYF
TGTGCTAGCAGCTTAGCCATGGACGGATTCCAAGAGACCCAGTACTTC
>TRBV29-1|NA|TRBJ2-1|once
CSVEGRPSYNEQFF
TGCAGCGTTGAGGGGCGCCCCTCCTACAATGAGCAGTTCTTC
>TRBV7-2|TRBD2|TRBJ2-7|NA
CASSLAGGRVNEQYF
TGTGCCAGCAGCTTAGCGGGAGGGAGGGTCAACGAGCAGTACTTC